This T cell receptor (beta chain) was obtained from a study of blood T cell repertoires in COVID-19. Study background: The cDNA or gDNA used as material had been derived from T cells, B-cell-depleted T cells, or PBMCs.

Data came from immunoSEQ multiplex PCR; TCRdb stores just in-frame clones and leaves some out. The repertoire holds roughly 60,000 clones, with about 88% as singletons. This CDR3 comprises 15 residues. V dropped 5 bases and J dropped 4 bases, with 17 bases sitting between them. The germline gives CDR1 MNHNY, CDR2 SVGAGI (reference sequence). The chain couples TRBV6-6 to TRBJ2-5; no clear D. Sequencing was performed on peripheral blood. The TCR originated in a man aged 55 to 70 with active COVID-19. CDR3: CASSQRVVARETQYF. As DNA, the CDR3 is TGTGCCAGCAGTCAACGGGTGGTGGCTAGAGAGACCCAGTACTTC.